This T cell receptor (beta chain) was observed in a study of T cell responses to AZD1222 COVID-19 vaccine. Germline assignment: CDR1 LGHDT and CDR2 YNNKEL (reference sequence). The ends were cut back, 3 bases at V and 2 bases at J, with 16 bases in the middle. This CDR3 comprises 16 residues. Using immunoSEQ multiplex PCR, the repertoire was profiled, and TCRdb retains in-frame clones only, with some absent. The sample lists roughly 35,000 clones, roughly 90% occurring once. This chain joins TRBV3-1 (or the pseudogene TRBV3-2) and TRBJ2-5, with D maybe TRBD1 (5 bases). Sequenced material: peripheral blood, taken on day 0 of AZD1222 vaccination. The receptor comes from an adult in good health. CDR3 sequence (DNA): TGTGCCAGCAGCCATGTTCCCCAGGGCCCACAAGAGACCCAGTACTTC. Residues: CASSHVPQGPQETQYF.